This T cell receptor (beta chain) was documented in a study of blood T cell repertoires in COVID-19. The wider study: Both acute and convalescent COVID-19 samples were obtained from the United States, Italy and Spain. In each case, the material was cDNA or gDNA derived from T cells, B-cell-depleted T cells, or PBMCs.

In the original workflow: Estimates of nucleated cell counts were drawn from the amplification of reference gene primers. Sequencing was performed with immunoSEQ multiplex PCR; in TCRdb, only in-frame clones are kept and a portion is missing. V and J calls and clone size follow that table, whereas D and trimming were derived from the DNA. Among about 130,000 clones listed, approximately 74% were seen once. The CDR3 is made up of 15 amino acids. The germline CDR1 and CDR2 sequences are MNHEY and SMNVEV (reference sequence). V gave up 3 bases and J gave up 2 bases, with 11 bases separating them. This chain joins TRBV27 and TRBJ2-1; a possible D gene is TRBD1 (5 bases). The receptor comes from a man in his 60s with acute or convalescent COVID-19. Specimen: peripheral blood. The CDR3 region is CASSFQGWPYNEQFF. The CDR3 nucleotides are TGTGCCAGCAGTTTTCAGGGCTGGCCCTACAATGAGCAGTTCTTC.